The 24 T cell receptor beta chains below were found in one sample sequenced in a study of cytomegalovirus exposure and HLA in healthy donors. Vbeta (60) and Jbeta (13) primers were used in the PCR. Method: immunoSEQ multiplex PCR; TCRdb's copy keeps in-frame clones and lacks some. The sample yields 150,000 to 200,000 clones, around 62% seen once. Sequencing input: PBMCs. These receptors were obtained from a middle-aged man in good health and CMV-seronegative.

This chain connects TRBV6-6 to TRBJ2-7; 9 bases are a match to TRBD2. In germline, CDR1 is MNHNY, CDR2 SVGAGI (reference sequence). CDR3 length: 14 amino acids. The V and J ends lost 2 bases and 7 bases, in that order; junction bases with no gene match: 6. CDR3 residues: CASSYVAGGKEQYF. The DNA of the CDR3 is TGTGCCAGCAGTTACGTGGCGGGAGGGAAGGAGCAGTACTTC.

This clone was counted only a few times. The chain recombines TRBV4-1 with TRBJ1-1, with a possible D match to TRBD1 (6 bases). V was clipped by 3 bases and J by 4 bases, with 12 bases between them. There are 14 residues in the CDR3. The germline CDR1 and CDR2 sequences are MGHRA and YSYEKL. This CDR3 is CASSHHTGTTEAFF. The CDR3 DNA sequence: TGCGCCAGCAGCCATCACACAGGGACCACTGAAGCTTTCTTT.

The chain uses TRBV7-6 and TRBJ2-1; D may be TRBD1 (6 bases). The CDR3 has 15 amino acids. Trimming took off 5 bases at V and 4 bases at J, with 15 bases between the two ends. Germline V gene data show CDR1 as SGHVS and CDR2 as FNYEAQ. CDR3 sequence: CASSPWDNSYNEQFF. The CDR3 DNA sequence: TGTGCCAGCAGCCCTTGGGACAACTCTTACAATGAGCAGTTCTTC.

The chain couples TRBV7-9 to TRBJ1-2; D gene uncertain. V was clipped by 5 bases and J by 2 bases, with 12 bases between them. The CDR3 runs to 14 residues. Germline loops: CDR1 SEHNR, CDR2 FQNEAQ (reference sequence). The CDR3 is CASSEGGHNYGYTF. CDR3 coding DNA: TGTGCCAGCAGCGAGGGAGGGCACAACTATGGCTACACCTTC. The full variable domain, in which reference TRBV7-9 and TRBJ1-2 provide the parts outside the CDR3, is DTGVSQNPRHKITKRGQNVTFRCDPISEHNRLYWYRQTLGQGPEFLTYFQNEAQLEKSRLLSDRFSAERPKGSFSTLEIQRTEQGDSAMYLCASSEGGHNYGYTFGSGTRLTVV.

This clone appeared a few times. The gene calls are TRBV6-4 and TRBJ2-1, with 10 bases matching TRBD2. The CDR3 sequence is 15 residues long. Germline-derived CDR1 and CDR2 are MRHNA and SNTAGT. V shed 5 bases, J shed 4 bases, and the junction held 5 bases outside the gene matches. CDR3 DNA: TGTGCCAGCAGTTTACTAGCGGGGAATTACAATGAGCAGTTCTTC. This encodes CASSLLAGNYNEQFF.

J is TRBJ2-7 and V is TRBV6-5; 7 bases agree with TRBD1. This CDR3 is built from 13 residues. In germline, CDR1 is MNHEY, CDR2 SVGAGI. The ends lost 5 bases at V and 5 bases at J; junction bases unmatched: 6. CDR3: CASSRTGFHEQYF. The CDR3 coding sequence is TGTGCCAGCAGTCGGACAGGTTTTCACGAGCAGTACTTC.

This clone was found a few times. The rearrangement uses TRBV7-3 and TRBJ2-3, with D possibly matching TRBD1 (6 bases). CDR3 length: 18 residues. With 2 bases removed from V and 3 bases from J, the gap between germline ends came to 21 bases. Germline CDR1 and CDR2: SGHTA and FQGTGA. The DNA for the CDR3 is TGTGCCAGCAGCTTAGGCCGCATGGGGGCGGGTGGAACAGATACGCAGTATTTT. Protein: CASSLGRMGAGGTDTQYF.

Remarks on this clone: The junction departs from the called germline gene at one end, perhaps through a read error. The chain links TRBV9 to TRBJ2-7; TRBD1 aligns across 7 bases. Per germline, CDR1 SGDLS and CDR2 YYNGEE. This CDR3 is 14 amino acids long. In DNA, the CDR3 is TGTGCCAACAGCGTAGAGGTAGGGGGCGACGAGCAGTACTTC. This sequence encodes CANSVEVGGDEQYF.

The CDR3 loop reads CASSELAGVGGELFF. The CDR3 nucleotides are TGTGCCAGCAGTGAATTAGCGGGAGTAGGCGGGGAGCTGTTTTTT. This chain connects TRBV6-1 to TRBJ2-2; 9 bases align to TRBD2. Germline CDR1 reads MNHNS; CDR2 reads SASEGT. CDR3 size: 15 residues. Trimming took 2 bases from V and 7 from J; bases not matched to a gene: 5.

The rearrangement joins TRBV27 to TRBJ2-7; 7 nucleotides agree with TRBD1. This CDR3 has 13 residues. V was pared by 5 bases and J by 6 bases, with 7 bases of the junction left unmatched. Germline lookup yields CDR1 MNHEY and CDR2 SMNVEV (reference sequence). The CDR3 loop is CASSRQGLGEQYF. The CDR3 DNA sequence: TGTGCCAGCAGTCGACAGGGCTTAGGCGAGCAGTACTTC.

The chain has TRBV4-1 and TRBJ1-6, with 8 bases that match TRBD1. The CDR3 is 17 residues long. Germline values: CDR1 MGHRA, CDR2 YSYEKL. J was trimmed by 4 bases and V by 5 bases; bases with no gene match: 10. CDR3 DNA: TGCGCCAGCAGCGACCGGGACAGGTCCTCTTATAATTCACCCCTCCACTTT. It codes for CASSDRDRSSYNSPLHF.

The chain is built from TRBV5-1 and TRBJ2-7; 11 nucleotides match TRBD2. The germline V gene has CDR1 SGHRS and CDR2 YFSETQ. The CDR3 has 13 amino acids. The V gene end was trimmed by 2 bases and the J gene end by 10 bases; junction bases not matched to a gene: 5. The CDR3 DNA sequence: TGCGCCAGCAGCTTTGTACTAGCGGGGGACCAGTACTTC. Its protein is CASSFVLAGDQYF. The variable domain in full, completed from reference TRBV5-1 and TRBJ2-7, reads KAGVTQTPRYLIKTRGQQVTLSCSPISGHRSVSWYQQTPGQGLQFLFEYFSETQRNKGNFPGRFSGRQFSNSRSEMNVSTLELGDSALYLCASSFVLAGDQYFGPGTRLTVT.

J is TRBJ2-7 and V is TRBV6-5; possible D gene TRBD2, 5 bases. Trimming stripped 0 bases from V and 4 bases from J, with 7 bases between. Germline-derived CDR1 and CDR2 are MNHEY and SVGAGI. CDR3 length equals 13 residues. This chain's CDR3 is CASSYSREYEQYF. The CDR3 DNA is TGTGCCAGCAGTTACTCGAGGGAATACGAGCAGTACTTC.

The genes are TRBV27 and TRBJ2-3, with 16 bases lining up with TRBD2. The CDR3 is 16 residues long. V trimming: 3 bases; J trimming: 5 bases; junction bases outside the gene matches: 2. Germline V gene data show CDR1 as MNHEY and CDR2 as SMNVEV (reference sequence). CDR3 residues: CASSFGTSGGEDTQYF. The CDR3 bases are TGTGCCAGCAGTTTTGGGACTAGCGGGGGGGAAGATACGCAGTATTTT.

The sample holds a few counts of this clone. V is TRBV6-1 and J is TRBJ1-4; TRBD1 might be the D (6 bases). Germline CDR1 MNHNS, CDR2 SASEGT. CDR3 length: 12 residues. Trimming pared 8 bases from V and 6 bases from J, leaving 10 bases between. CDR3 coding DNA: TGTGCCAGCGGGACATCGGATGAAAAACTGTTTTTT. Translating it yields CASGTSDEKLFF.

This clone turned up a few times. This sequence joins TRBV29-1 and TRBJ2-3; TRBD2 aligns across 7 bases. There are 12 residues in the CDR3. V shed 1 base, J shed 8 bases, and the junction held 3 bases outside the gene matches. Germline V lookup: CDR1 SQVTM, CDR2 ANQGSEA. CDR3 coding DNA: TGCAGCGTTGAAGGGGGGGGTGGTACGCAGTATTTT. It yields the protein CSVEGGGGTQYF.

The chain couples TRBV13 to TRBJ2-1; D ambiguous. The CDR3 has 17 residues. V lost 2 bases, J lost 1 base, and 15 bases lay in between. CDR1 is PRHDT and CDR2 is FYEKMQ in the germline V gene (reference sequence). CDR3 protein: CASSLTPYDSSYNEQFF. CDR3 nucleotides: TGTGCCAGCAGCTTAACCCCCTATGATTCGTCCTACAATGAGCAGTTCTTC.

This clone has just a few counts. The chain carries TRBV9 and TRBJ2-7, with D perhaps TRBD2 (5 bases). From germline, CDR1 is SGDLS and CDR2 YYNGEE. This CDR3 is built from 15 residues. V dropped 0 bases and J dropped 0 bases, with 10 bases sitting between them. CDR3 nucleotide sequence: TGTGCCAGCAGCGTAGGAGAGGGTAACTCCTACGAGCAGTACTTC. Translation gives CASSVGEGNSYEQYF.

For the CDR3, the DNA is TGTGCCAGCAGCTTAGAGGGGACTAGCTCCCATGAGCAGTTCTTC. This codes for CASSLEGTSSHEQFF. The rearrangement uses TRBV7-6 and TRBJ2-1; 9 bases map to TRBD2. J gave up 8 bases and V 1 base, and 6 bases lay outside the gene matches. The CDR3 loop spans 15 amino acids. Per germline, CDR1 SGHVS and CDR2 FNYEAQ. Together with reference TRBV7-6 and TRBJ2-1, the CDR3 gives the full variable domain: GAGVSQSPRYKVTKRGQDVALRCDPISGHVSLYWYRQALGQGPEFLTYFNYEAQQDKSGLPNDRFSAERPEGSISTLTIQRTEQRDSAMYRCASSLEGTSSHEQFFGPGTRLTVL.

This clone showed up just a few times. The chain recombines TRBV30 with TRBJ1-4; D not resolved. Germline lookup yields CDR1 GTSNPN and CDR2 SVGIG (reference sequence). There are 13 residues in the CDR3. V lost 0 bases and J lost 5, with 7 bases in between. The CDR3 sequence: CAWSVAVNEKLFF. CDR3 sequence (DNA): TGTGCCTGGAGTGTAGCGGTAAATGAAAAACTGTTTTTT. The full variable domain, in which reference TRBV30 and TRBJ1-4 provide the parts outside the CDR3, is SQTIHQWPATLVQPVGSPLSLECTVEGTSNPNLYWYRQAAGRGLQLLFYSVGIGQISSEVPQNLSASRPQDRQFILSSKKLLLSDSGFYLCAWSVAVNEKLFFGSGTQLSVL.

The chain has TRBV2 and TRBJ2-7; tentatively, D is TRBD1 (5 bases). With 7 bases removed from V and 7 bases from J, the gap between germline ends came to 20 bases. This CDR3 has 14 residues. The germline CDR1 and CDR2 sequences are SNHLY and FYNNEI. CDR3 coding DNA: TGTGCCAGCATCGCGACCAGGGCCCAGTGGGAGCAGTACTTC. Protein sequence: CASIATRAQWEQYF. Complete variable domain (other parts from reference TRBV2 and TRBJ2-7): EPEVTQTPSHQVTQMGQEVILRCVPISNHLYFYWYRQILGQKVEFLVSFYNNEISEKSEIFDDQFSVERPDGSNFTLKIRSTKLEDSAMYFCASIATRAQWEQYFGPGTRLTVT.

This clone has more than one count but fewer than ten. The rearrangement links TRBV28 to TRBJ2-7, with 12 bases that match TRBD1. V was clipped by 6 bases and J by 4 bases; unmatched bases: 10. The CDR3 runs to 16 residues. CDR1 and CDR2 (germline): MDHEN, SYDVKM. In DNA form, the CDR3 reads TGTGCCAGCAGCCCGTGGGGGGGACAGGGGGCTTACGAGCAGTACTTC. As protein: CASSPWGGQGAYEQYF.

This clone has just a few counts. The chain joins TRBV6-1 to TRBJ2-1, with TRBD2 matching over 8 bases. Per the germline V gene, CDR1 is MNHNS and CDR2 is SASEGT. The CDR3 length is 17 residues. Trimming at V came to 3 bases and at J to 4 bases, leaving 11 bases not matched to a gene. The CDR3: CASSEPGGAVSYNEQFF. CDR3 in DNA: TGTGCCAGCAGTGAGCCGGGGGGGGCGGTCTCTTACAATGAGCAGTTCTTC.

The gene calls are TRBV18 and TRBJ2-2; TRBD1 aligns across 7 bases. Germline CDR1 and CDR2: KGHSH and LQKENI. The CDR3 length is 16 residues. Trimming removed 0 bases from V and 0 bases from J; junction bases left unmatched: 1. The CDR3 sequence: CASSPPQGANTGELFF. CDR3 in DNA: TGTGCCAGCTCACCACCTCAGGGGGCGAACACCGGGGAGCTGTTTTTT.